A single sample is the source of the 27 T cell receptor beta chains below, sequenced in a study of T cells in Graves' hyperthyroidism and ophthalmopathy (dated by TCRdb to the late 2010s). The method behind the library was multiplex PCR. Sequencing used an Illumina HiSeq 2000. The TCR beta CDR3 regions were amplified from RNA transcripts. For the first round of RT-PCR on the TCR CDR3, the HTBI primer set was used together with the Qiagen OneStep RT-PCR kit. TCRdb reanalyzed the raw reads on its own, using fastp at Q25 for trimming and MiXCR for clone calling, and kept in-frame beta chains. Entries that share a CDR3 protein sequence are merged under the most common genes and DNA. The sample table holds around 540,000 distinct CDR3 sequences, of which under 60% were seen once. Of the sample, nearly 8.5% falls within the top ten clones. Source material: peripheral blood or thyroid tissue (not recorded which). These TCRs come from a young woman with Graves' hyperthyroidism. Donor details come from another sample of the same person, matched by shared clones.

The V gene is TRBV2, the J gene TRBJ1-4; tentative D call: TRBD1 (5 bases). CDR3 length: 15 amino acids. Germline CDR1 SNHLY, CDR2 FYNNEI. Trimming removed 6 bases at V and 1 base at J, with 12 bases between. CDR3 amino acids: CASSSQGVTNEKLFF. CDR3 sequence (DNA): TGTGCCAGCAGCTCCCAGGGAGTAACTAATGAAAAACTGTTTTTT.

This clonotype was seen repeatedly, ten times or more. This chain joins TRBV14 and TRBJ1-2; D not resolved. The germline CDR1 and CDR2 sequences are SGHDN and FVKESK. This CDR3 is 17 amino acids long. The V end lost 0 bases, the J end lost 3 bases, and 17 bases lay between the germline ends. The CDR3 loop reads CASSQDRGRRLHYGYTF. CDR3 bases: TGTGCCAGCAGCCAAGATCGCGGCAGACGCCTGCACTATGGCTACACCTTC.

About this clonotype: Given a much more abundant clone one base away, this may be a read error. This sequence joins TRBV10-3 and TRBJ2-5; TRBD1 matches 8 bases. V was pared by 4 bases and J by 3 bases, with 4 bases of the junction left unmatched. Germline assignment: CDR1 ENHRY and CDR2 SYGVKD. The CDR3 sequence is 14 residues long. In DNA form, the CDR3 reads TGTGCCATCAGTGTCGGACAGGGAGAAGAGACCCAGTACTTC. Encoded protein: CAISVGQGEETQYF.

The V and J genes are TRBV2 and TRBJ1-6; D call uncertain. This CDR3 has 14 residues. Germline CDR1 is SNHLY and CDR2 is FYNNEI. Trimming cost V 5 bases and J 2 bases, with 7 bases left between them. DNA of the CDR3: TGTGCCAGCAGTTCGCGGGCCTATAATTCACCCCTCCACTTT. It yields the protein CASSSRAYNSPLHF.

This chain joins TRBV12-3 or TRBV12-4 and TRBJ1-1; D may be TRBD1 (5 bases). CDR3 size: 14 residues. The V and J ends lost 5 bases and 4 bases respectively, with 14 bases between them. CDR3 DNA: TGTGCCAGCAGTGAAGGGACGGCGGGCACTGAAGCTTTCTTT. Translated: CASSEGTAGTEAFF.

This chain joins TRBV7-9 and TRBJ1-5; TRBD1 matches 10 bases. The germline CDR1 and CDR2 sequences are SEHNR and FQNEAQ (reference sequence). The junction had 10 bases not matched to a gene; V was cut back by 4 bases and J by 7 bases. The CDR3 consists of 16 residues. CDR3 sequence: CASSSIRDRGGQPQHF. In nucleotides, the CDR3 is TGTGCCAGCAGCTCCATCCGGGACAGGGGAGGCCAGCCCCAGCATTTT.

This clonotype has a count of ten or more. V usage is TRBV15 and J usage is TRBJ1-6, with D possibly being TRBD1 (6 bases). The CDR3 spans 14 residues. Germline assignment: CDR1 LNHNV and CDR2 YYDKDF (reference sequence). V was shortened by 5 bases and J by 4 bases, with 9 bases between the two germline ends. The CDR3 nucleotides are TGTGCCACCAGCGTACAGGGTTATAATTCACCCCTCCACTTT. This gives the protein CATSVQGYNSPLHF.

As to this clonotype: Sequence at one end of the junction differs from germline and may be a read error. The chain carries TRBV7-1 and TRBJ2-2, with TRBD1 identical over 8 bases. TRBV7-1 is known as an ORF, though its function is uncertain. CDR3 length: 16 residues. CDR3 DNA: TGTGCCAGCAGCTCGTCGACAGGGGCCCACACCGGGGACCTGTTTTTT. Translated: CASSSSTGAHTGDLFF.

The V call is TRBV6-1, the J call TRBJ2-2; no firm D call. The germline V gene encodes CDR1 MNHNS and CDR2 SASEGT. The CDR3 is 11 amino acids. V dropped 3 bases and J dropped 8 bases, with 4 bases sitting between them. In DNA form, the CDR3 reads TGTGCCAGCAGTGAGCGGGGGGAGCTGTTTTTT. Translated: CASSERGELFF.

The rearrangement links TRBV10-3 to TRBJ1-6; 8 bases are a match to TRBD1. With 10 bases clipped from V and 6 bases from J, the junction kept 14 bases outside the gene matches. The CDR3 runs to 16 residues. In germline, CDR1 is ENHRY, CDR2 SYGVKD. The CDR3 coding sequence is TGTGCCACGCGGATAAACGGGACAGGAGTTAATTCACCCCTCCACTTT. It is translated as CATRINGTGVNSPLHF.

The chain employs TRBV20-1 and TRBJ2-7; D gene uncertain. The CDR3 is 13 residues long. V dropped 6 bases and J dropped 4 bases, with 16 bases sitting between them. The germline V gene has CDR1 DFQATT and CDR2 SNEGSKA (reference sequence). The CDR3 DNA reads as TGCAGTGCGCCGCAACAAGGTGGATACGAGCAGTACTTC. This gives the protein CSAPQQGGYEQYF.

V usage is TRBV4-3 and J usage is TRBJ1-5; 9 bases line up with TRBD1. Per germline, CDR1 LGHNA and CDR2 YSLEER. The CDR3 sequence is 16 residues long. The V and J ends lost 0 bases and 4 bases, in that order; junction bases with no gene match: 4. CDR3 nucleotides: TGCGCCAGCAGCCAAGATAGCGGGACAGGGAATCAGCCCCAGCATTTT. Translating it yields CASSQDSGTGNQPQHF.

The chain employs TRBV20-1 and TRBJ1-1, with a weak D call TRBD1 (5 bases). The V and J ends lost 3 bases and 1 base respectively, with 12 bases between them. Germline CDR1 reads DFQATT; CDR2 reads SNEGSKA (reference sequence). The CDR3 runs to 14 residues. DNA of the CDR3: TGCAGTGCTAGCACCGGGACGACGAACACTGAAGCTTTCTTT. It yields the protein CSASTGTTNTEAFF.

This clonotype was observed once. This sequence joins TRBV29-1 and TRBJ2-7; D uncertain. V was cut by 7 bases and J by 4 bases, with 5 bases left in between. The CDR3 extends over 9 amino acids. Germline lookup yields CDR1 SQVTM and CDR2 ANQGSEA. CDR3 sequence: CSGEYEQYF. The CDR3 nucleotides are TGCAGCGGAGAGTACGAGCAGTACTTC.

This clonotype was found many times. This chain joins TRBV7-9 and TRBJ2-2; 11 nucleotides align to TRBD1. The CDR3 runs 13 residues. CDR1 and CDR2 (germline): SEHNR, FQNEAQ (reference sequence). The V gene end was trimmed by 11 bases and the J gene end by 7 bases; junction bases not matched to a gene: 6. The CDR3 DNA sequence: TGTGCCTCCGGGACAGGGGGAGGCGGGGAGCTGTTTTTT. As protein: CASGTGGGGELFF.

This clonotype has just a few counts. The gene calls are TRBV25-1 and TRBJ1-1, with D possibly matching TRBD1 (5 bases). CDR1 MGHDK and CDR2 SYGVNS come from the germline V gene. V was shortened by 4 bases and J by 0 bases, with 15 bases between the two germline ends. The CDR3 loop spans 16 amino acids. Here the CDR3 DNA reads TGTGCCAGCAGTGCAGGCGTCAGGGAAGTGAACACTGAAGCTTTCTTT. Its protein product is CASSAGVREVNTEAFF.

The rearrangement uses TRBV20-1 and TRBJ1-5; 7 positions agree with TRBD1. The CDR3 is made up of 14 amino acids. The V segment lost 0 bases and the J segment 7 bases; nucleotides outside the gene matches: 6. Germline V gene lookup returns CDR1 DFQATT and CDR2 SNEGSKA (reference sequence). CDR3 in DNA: TGCAGTGCTAGAGACCCAGGGGGAAGACAGCCCCAGCATTTT. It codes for CSARDPGGRQPQHF.

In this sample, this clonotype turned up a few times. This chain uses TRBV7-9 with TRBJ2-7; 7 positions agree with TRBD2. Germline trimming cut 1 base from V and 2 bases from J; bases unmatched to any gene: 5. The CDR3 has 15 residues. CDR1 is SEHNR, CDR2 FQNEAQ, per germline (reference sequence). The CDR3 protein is CASSLDGTTTYEQYF. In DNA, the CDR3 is TGTGCCAGCAGCTTAGACGGGACTACCACCTACGAGCAGTACTTC. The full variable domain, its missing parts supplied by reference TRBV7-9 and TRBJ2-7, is DTGVSQNPRHKITKRGQNVTFRCDPISEHNRLYWYRQTLGQGPEFLTYFQNEAQLEKSRLLSDRFSAERPKGSFSTLEIQRTEQGDSAMYLCASSLDGTTTYEQYFGPGTRLTVT.

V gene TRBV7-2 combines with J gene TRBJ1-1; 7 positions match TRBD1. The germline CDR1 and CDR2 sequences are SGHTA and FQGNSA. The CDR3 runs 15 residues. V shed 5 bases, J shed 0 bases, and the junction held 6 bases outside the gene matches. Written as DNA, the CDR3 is TGTGCCAGCAGCGAGGGGGCGGGACTGAACACTGAAGCTTTCTTT. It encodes CASSEGAGLNTEAFF.

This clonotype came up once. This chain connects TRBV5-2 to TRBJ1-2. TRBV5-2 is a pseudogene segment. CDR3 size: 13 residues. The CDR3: CASNLGRGYGYTF. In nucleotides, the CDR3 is TGTGCCAGCAACCTCGGGAGGGGCTATGGCTACACCTTC.

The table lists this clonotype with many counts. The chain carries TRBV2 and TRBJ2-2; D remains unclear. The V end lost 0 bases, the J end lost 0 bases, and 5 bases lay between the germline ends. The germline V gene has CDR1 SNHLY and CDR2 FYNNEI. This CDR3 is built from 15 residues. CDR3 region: CASSEARANTGELFF. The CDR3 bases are TGTGCCAGCAGTGAAGCTCGGGCGAACACCGGGGAGCTGTTTTTT. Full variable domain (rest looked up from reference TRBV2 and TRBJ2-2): EPEVTQTPSHQVTQMGQEVILRCVPISNHLYFYWYRQILGQKVEFLVSFYNNEISEKSEIFDDQFSVERPDGSNFTLKIRSTKLEDSAMYFCASSEARANTGELFFGEGSRLTVL.

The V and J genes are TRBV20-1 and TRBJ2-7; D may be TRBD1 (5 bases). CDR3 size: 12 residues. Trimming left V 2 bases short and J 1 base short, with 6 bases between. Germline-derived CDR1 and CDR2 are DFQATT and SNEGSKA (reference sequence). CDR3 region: CSARRQSYEQYF. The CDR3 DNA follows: TGCAGTGCTAGAAGACAGTCCTACGAGCAGTACTTC.

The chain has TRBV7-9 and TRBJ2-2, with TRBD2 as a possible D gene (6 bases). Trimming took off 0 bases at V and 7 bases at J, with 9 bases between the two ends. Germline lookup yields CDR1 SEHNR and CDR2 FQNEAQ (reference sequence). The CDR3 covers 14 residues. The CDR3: CASSLALAYGELFF. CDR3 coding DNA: TGTGCCAGCAGCTTAGCGCTAGCGTACGGGGAGCTGTTTTTT.

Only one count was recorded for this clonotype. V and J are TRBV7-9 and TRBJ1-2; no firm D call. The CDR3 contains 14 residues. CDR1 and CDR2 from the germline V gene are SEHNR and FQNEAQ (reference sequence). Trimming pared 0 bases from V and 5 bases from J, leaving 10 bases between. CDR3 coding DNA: TGTGCCAGCAGCTTAGCGGCTGGGAGATATGGCTACACCTTC. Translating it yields CASSLAAGRYGYTF.

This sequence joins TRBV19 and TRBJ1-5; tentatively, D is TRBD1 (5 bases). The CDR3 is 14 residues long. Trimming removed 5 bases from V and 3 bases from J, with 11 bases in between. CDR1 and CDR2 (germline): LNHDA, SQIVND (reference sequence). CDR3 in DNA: TGTGCCAGTAGTTTTACAGGTTTCAATCAGCCCCAGCATTTT. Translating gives CASSFTGFNQPQHF.

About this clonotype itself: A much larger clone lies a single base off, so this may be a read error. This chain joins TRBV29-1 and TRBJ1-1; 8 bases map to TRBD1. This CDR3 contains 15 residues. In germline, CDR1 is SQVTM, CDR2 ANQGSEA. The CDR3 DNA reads TGCAGCGTTGAAGGGTGGACAGGGATGAACGCTGAAGCTTTCTTT. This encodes CSVEGWTGMNAEAFF.

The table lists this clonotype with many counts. The CDR3 nucleotides are TGTGCCATCAGCGACACCGGGGAGCTGTTTTTT. This gives the protein CAISDTGELFF. This chain connects TRBV10-3 to TRBJ2-2; D is uncertain. V was pared by 6 bases and J by 3 bases, with 2 bases between. Per germline, CDR1 ENHRY and CDR2 SYGVKD. The CDR3 consists of 11 residues.